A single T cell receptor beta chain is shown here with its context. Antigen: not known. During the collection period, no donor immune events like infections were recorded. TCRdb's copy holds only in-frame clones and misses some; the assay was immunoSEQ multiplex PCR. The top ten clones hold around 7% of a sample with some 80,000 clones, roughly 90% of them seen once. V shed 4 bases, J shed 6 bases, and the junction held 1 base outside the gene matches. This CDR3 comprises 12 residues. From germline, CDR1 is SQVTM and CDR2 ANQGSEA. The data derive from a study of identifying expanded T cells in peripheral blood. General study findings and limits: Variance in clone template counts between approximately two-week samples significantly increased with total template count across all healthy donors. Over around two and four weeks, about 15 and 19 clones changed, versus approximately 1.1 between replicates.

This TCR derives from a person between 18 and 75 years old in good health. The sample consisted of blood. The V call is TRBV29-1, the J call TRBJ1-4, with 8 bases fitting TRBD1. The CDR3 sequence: CSVAGGDEKLFF. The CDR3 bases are TGCAGCGTTGCAGGGGGCGATGAAAAACTGTTTTTT.